A selection of T cell receptor beta chains follows, all from one sample in a study of cytotoxic CD8 clonotypes in ibrutinib-treated CLL. Some clones are missing from TCRdb's copy, which holds only in-frame ones; the method was immunoSEQ multiplex PCR. The sample has some 130,000 clones, 80% to 90% seen once. The material sequenced was PBMCs, taken after 24 months of ibrutinib treatment. These receptor sequences come from a human donor with chronic lymphocytic leukemia. CDR3s include the opening cysteine and the closing phenylalanine or tryptophan. D genes are given only for firm matches. Clone size appears in some rows only: once, few, many, or a class for an expanded clone.

d_call,v_call,clone_size,j_call,cdr3_nt,cdr3_aa
TRBD1,TRBV5-6,-,TRBJ1-2,TGTGCCAGCAGCTTTCGACAGGGATTCTATGGCTACACCTTC,CASSFRQGFYGYTF
-,TRBV5-5,-,TRBJ1-2,TGTGCCAGCAGCTTGGATGTATCAGGACAACCATATGGCTACACCTTC,CASSLDVSGQPYGYTF
-,TRBV19,-,TRBJ1-5,TGTGCCAGTAGTTTAGGTCAAAACAGGAACGTTCTTAGGAATCAGCCCCAGCATTTT,CASSLGQNRNVLRNQPQHF
-,TRBV6-1,-,TRBJ2-1,TGTGCCAGCAGTGAAATGTATGAGCAGTTCTTC,CASSEMYEQFF
-,TRBV6-1,-,TRBJ2-7,TGTGCCAGCACTCTAAGACAGGCGACCTACGAGCAGTACTTC,CASTLRQATYEQYF
TRBD1,TRBV5-1,-,TRBJ1-4,TGCGCCAGCAGCTCGACAGGGGCGGCTGAAAAACTGTTTTTT,CASSSTGAAEKLFF
TRBD1,TRBV19,-,TRBJ2-7,TGTGCCAGTAGTACTGAGACCGGGACAGCCTACGAGCAGTACTTC,CASSTETGTAYEQYF
TRBD1,TRBV5-8,-,TRBJ2-7,TGTGCCAGCAGACAGGGGGCCTACGAGCAGTACTTC,CASRQGAYEQYF
-,TRBV7-2,-,TRBJ1-2,TGTGCCAGCAGTCTAAGGGACATACCCTACTATGGCTACACCTTC,CASSLRDIPYYGYTF
-,TRBV7-9,-,TRBJ2-4,TGTGCCAGCAGCTTAGCCGGACTTGGAGGGGCCAAAAACATTCAGTACTTC,CASSLAGLGGAKNIQYF
-,TRBV11-2,-,TRBJ1-2,TGTGCCAGCAGCTTAAGGGGCAAAGCTAACTATGGCTACACCTTC,CASSLRGKANYGYTF
-,TRBV9,-,TRBJ2-3,TGTGCCAGCAGCCGGATCCCCGAGGGTACAGATACGCAGTATTTT,CASSRIPEGTDTQYF
-,TRBV27,once,TRBJ1-1,TGTGCCAGCACCTTTGTCCCCGGGAACACTGAAGCTTTCTTT,CASTFVPGNTEAFF
TRBD1,TRBV28,-,TRBJ1-1,TGTGCCAGCAGTCCGCCACCGGGACAGGGGGCGAACACTGAAGCTTTCTTT,CASSPPPGQGANTEAFF
-,TRBV4-2,-,TRBJ2-7,TGTGCCAGCAGCCAAGATGGTGGCAGGGGCTTAAACTACGAGCAGTACTTC,CASSQDGGRGLNYEQYF
-,TRBV6-1,-,TRBJ1-5,TGTGCCAGCAGTAATGGAGGTTGGAATCAGCCCCAGCATTTT,CASSNGGWNQPQHF
TRBD2,TRBV7-2,once,TRBJ2-1,TGTGCCAGCAGCCTCGGGATAGCGGGGGGTAATGAGCAGTTCTTC,CASSLGIAGGNEQFF
-,TRBV30,-,TRBJ2-7,TGTGCCTGGAATTGGGGAATGCACGAGCAGTACTTC,CAWNWGMHEQYF
-,TRBV6-5,-,TRBJ1-1,TGTGCCAGCAATCGGGGTCCGAACACTGAAGCTTTCTTT,CASNRGPNTEAFF
-,TRBV6-6,-,TRBJ1-4,TGTGCCAGCAGTACCCCTGGGGGGGCAACTAATGAAAAACTGTTTTTT,CASSTPGGATNEKLFF
-,TRBV30,-,TRBJ2-7,TGTGCCTGGAGCCCCGGGGAGTTTGAGCAGTACTTC,CAWSPGEFEQYF
-,TRBV9,-,TRBJ1-4,TGTGCCAGCAGCGTAGGGGGGATGCAGGGGAATGAAAAACTGTTTTTT,CASSVGGMQGNEKLFF
-,TRBV5-5,-,TRBJ1-5,TGTGCCAGCAGCTCCCAGCGCCAGGTCAATCAGCCCCAGCATTTT,CASSSQRQVNQPQHF
-,TRBV9,-,TRBJ1-1,TGTGCCAGCAGCGTCCGACAGGCGGACGGTGAAGCTTTCTTT,CASSVRQADGEAFF
-,TRBV2,-,TRBJ2-5,TGTGCCAGCAGTGAAGATACAGGCGCTACCCAGTACTTC,CASSEDTGATQYF
TRBD2,TRBV7-2,once,TRBJ2-3,TGTGCCAGCAGCGCCGGACTAGCGGGGGGGCGGAATACGCAGTATTTT,CASSAGLAGGRNTQYF
-,TRBV6-5,-,TRBJ1-2,TGTGCCAGCAGAGTCCAGGGATATGGCTACACCTTC,CASRVQGYGYTF
TRBD1,TRBV5-4,-,TRBJ1-4,TGTGCCAGCAGCGCGGGACAGGGACGGGAAAAACTGTTTTTT,CASSAGQGREKLFF
-,TRBV15,-,TRBJ2-5,TGTGCCACCAGCAGAAATACTAAAAAAGAGACCCAGTACTTC,CATSRNTKKETQYF
-,TRBV4-3,-,TRBJ2-1,TGCGCCAGCAGCCCACCCCCCCGAGACACATTCATAATCGGGATCAATGAGCAGTTCTTC,CASSPPPRDTFIIGINEQFF
-,TRBV25-1,-,TRBJ2-7,TGTGCCAGCAGTGTTACAGGGAGCTACGAGCAGTACTTC,CASSVTGSYEQYF
-,TRBV7-9,once,TRBJ2-3,TGTGCCAGCAGCTTAACAGATACGCAGTATTTT,CASSLTDTQYF
-,TRBV15,-,TRBJ1-3,TGTGCCACCAGCAGAGTTCGAAACACCATATATTTT,CATSRVRNTIYF
-,TRBV25-1,-,TRBJ2-7,TGTGCCTCTCAAACCCGGGACGGTCCCTACGAGCAGTACTTC,CASQTRDGPYEQYF
-,TRBV7-2,-,TRBJ2-3,TGTGCCAGCAGCTCGACCGGAGATACGCAGTATTTT,CASSSTGDTQYF
TRBD2,TRBV4-3,-,TRBJ2-2,TGCGCCAGCAGCCAACTGACTAGCGGGGGGCAGAACGAGTTTCCCGGGGAGCTGTTTTTT,CASSQLTSGGQNEFPGELFF
-,TRBV7-2,few,TRBJ1-4,TGTGCCAGCACCCCCCGGCAGAGACCTGAAAAACTGTTTTTT,CASTPRQRPEKLFF
-,TRBV6-1,-,TRBJ2-7,TGTGCCAGCAGGGCAGAACACTACGAGCAGTACTTC,CASRAEHYEQYF
-,TRBV5-6,-,TRBJ2-7,TGTGCCAGCAGCTCGACAGGAGGGGTTACGCCCTACGAGCAGTACTTC,CASSSTGGVTPYEQYF
-,TRBV5-1,-,TRBJ1-1,TGCGCCAGCAGCTTGGCTTATGACACTGAAGCTTTCTTT,CASSLAYDTEAFF
TRBD2,TRBV28,-,TRBJ2-3,TGTGCCAGCAGCGAGACTAGCGGGGGGCAATATACGCAGTATTTT,CASSETSGGQYTQYF
-,TRBV7-9,-,TRBJ2-7,TGTGCCAGCAGCACGCGACCTGCCTACGAGCAGTACTTC,CASSTRPAYEQYF
TRBD1,TRBV29-1,-,TRBJ2-7,TGCAGCGTTGAGGCAGGGGGTTCCTACGAGCAGTACTTC,CSVEAGGSYEQYF
-,TRBV12-5,few,TRBJ1-5,TGTGCTAGTGGTTTCGGTGACAGTAGCAATCAGCCCCAGCATTTT,CASGFGDSSNQPQHF
-,TRBV5-5,-,TRBJ1-5,TGTGCCAGCAGCTTCGGGACCGCGAATCAGCCCCAGCATTTT,CASSFGTANQPQHF
TRBD1,TRBV18,-,TRBJ1-2,TGTGCCAGCTCACCATCCAGGACAGGGGAAAACTATGGCTACACCTTC,CASSPSRTGENYGYTF
TRBD1,TRBV9,-,TRBJ2-1,TGTGCCAGCAGCGAGATGGGACAGGGGGCACGAACTCCGAACAATGAGCAGTTCTTC,CASSEMGQGARTPNNEQFF
-,TRBV7-9,-,TRBJ1-4,TGTGCCAGCAGCACCTCGGACAGATCTAATGAAAAACTGTTTTTT,CASSTSDRSNEKLFF
TRBD2,TRBV28,-,TRBJ2-7,TGTGCCAGCAGTCCCCGCTTGGGGACTAGCGGGGGGGCGGGGCAGTACTTC,CASSPRLGTSGGAGQYF
-,TRBV7-2,-,TRBJ2-3,TGTGCCAGCAGCTTCAGTTACGGGGCAAATACGCAGTATTTT,CASSFSYGANTQYF
TRBD1,TRBV5-1,-,TRBJ2-5,TGCGCCAGCAGCTTCGGACAGGGACAAGAGACCCAGTACTTC,CASSFGQGQETQYF
TRBD2,TRBV19,-,TRBJ2-7,TGTGCCAGTAGTATGCAGACTAGCGGGGCCTACGAGCAGTACTTC,CASSMQTSGAYEQYF
-,TRBV27,-,TRBJ1-6,TGTGCCAGCAGTTTTTTGGCGAGATATAATTCACCCCTCCACTTT,CASSFLARYNSPLHF
TRBD1,TRBV25-1,-,TRBJ1-4,TGTGCCAGCCCCCTCTCGGCAGGGGGTTATGAAAAACTGTTTTTT,CASPLSAGGYEKLFF
-,TRBV5-1,-,TRBJ1-1,TGCGCCAGCAGCTTGGAGACCGGGGAAGTCTACACTGAAGCTTTCTTT,CASSLETGEVYTEAFF
-,TRBV4-3,-,TRBJ2-1,TGCGCCAGCAGCCAAGATCGAGGGGGTGAGCAGTTCTTC,CASSQDRGGEQFF
-,TRBV5-6,-,TRBJ2-2,TGTGCCAGCAGCTTGGAAGTCAGGGGCATGGACACCGGGGAGCTGTTTTTT,CASSLEVRGMDTGELFF